This is a list of T cell receptor beta chains from one sample in a study of PD-L1 blockade in urothelial cancer. TCRdb's table, derived via immunoSEQ multiplex PCR, lists solely in-frame clones and lacks some. Of tens of thousands of clones listed, approximately 80% were seen once; the top ten hold roughly 4.5%. Sample: PBMCs, taken around atezolizumab (anti-PD-L1) treatment. All receptors derive from an older man with urothelial cancer. Each CDR3 is given with its conserved first and last residue. Fields, in order: D gene, V gene, clone size, J gene, CDR3 protein, CDR3 DNA. The D gene is left open where the match is weak. Clone size is stated in some rows and not others, as once, few, many or a class when expanded.

.	TRBV7-2	.	TRBJ2-7	CASSTEGGEYEQYF	TGTGCCAGCAGCACCGAGGGGGGGGAGTACGAGCAGTACTTC
.	TRBV6-5	few	TRBJ2-7	CASREEKSSYEQYF	TGTGCCAGCAGGGAGGAGAAGAGCTCCTACGAGCAGTACTTC
.	TRBV11-3	.	TRBJ1-2	CASSQTVYYGYTF	TGTGCCAGCAGCCAAACAGTCTACTATGGCTACACCTTC
.	TRBV19	.	TRBJ2-6	CASSMRGISAGANVLTF	TGTGCCAGTAGTATGAGAGGCATTTCTGCTGGGGCCAACGTCCTGACTTTC
TRBD1	TRBV5-5	.	TRBJ1-5	CASSVGGPSNQPQHF	TGTGCCAGCAGTGTAGGGGGCCCCAGCAATCAGCCCCAGCATTTT
.	TRBV25-1	.	TRBJ2-6	CASSDSMVDSGANVLTF	TGTGCCAGCAGTGATTCTATGGTCGACTCTGGGGCCAACGTCCTGACTTTC
TRBD1	TRBV27	.	TRBJ2-3	CASSTRQGVRDTQYF	TGTGCCAGCAGTACCCGACAGGGGGTACGAGATACGCAGTATTTT
.	TRBV2	.	TRBJ2-3	CASGLAGISTDTQYF	TGTGCCAGCGGGTTGGCGGGGATTAGCACAGATACGCAGTATTTT
TRBD1	TRBV5-6	.	TRBJ2-7	CASSAPDRGLYEQYF	TGTGCCAGCAGCGCCCCCGACAGGGGGCTTTACGAGCAGTACTTC
.	TRBV18	.	TRBJ2-7	CASSLRDGSSYEQYF	TGTGCCAGCTCGCTCCGGGACGGGAGCTCCTACGAGCAGTACTTC
TRBD1	TRBV18	.	TRBJ1-4	CASSPPGQGYEKLFF	TGTGCCAGCTCACCACCGGGACAGGGGTATGAAAAACTGTTTTTT
TRBD2	TRBV5-1	.	TRBJ2-1	CASSLASGRADEQFF	TGCGCCAGCAGCCTCGCTAGCGGGAGGGCCGATGAGCAGTTCTTC
.	TRBV5-1	few	TRBJ2-7	CASGPAPNRYVEQYF	TGCGCCAGCGGCCCAGCCCCTAACAGATATGTTGAGCAGTACTTC
.	TRBV5-1	.	TRBJ2-7	CASRETLSSYEQYF	TGCGCCAGCAGGGAGACTTTGAGCTCCTACGAGCAGTACTTC
TRBD1	TRBV5-1	once	TRBJ1-1	CASSRLTGLNTEAFF	TGCGCCAGCAGCCGACTGACAGGGCTGAACACTGAAGCTTTCTTT
.	TRBV28	.	TRBJ2-7	CASSYGTSYEQYF	TGTGCCAGCAGTTATGGGACTTCCTACGAGCAGTACTTC
.	TRBV2	.	TRBJ1-4	CASSEVFVDRGPNEKLFF	TGTGCCAGCAGTGAAGTTTTCGTCGACAGAGGACCGAATGAAAAACTGTTTTTT
TRBD1	TRBV5-1	.	TRBJ2-7	CASSESGQGPYEQYF	TGCGCCAGCAGCGAATCGGGACAGGGCCCCTACGAGCAGTACTTC
TRBD2	TRBV5-1	once	TRBJ2-3	CASSFTTTSGVADTQYF	TGCGCCAGCAGCTTCACGACTACTAGCGGGGTGGCAGATACGCAGTATTTT
.	TRBV5-1	.	TRBJ2-6	CASSLEQGRANVLTF	TGCGCCAGCAGCTTGGAACAGGGAAGGGCCAACGTCCTGACTTTC
.	TRBV27	.	TRBJ1-1	CASSPQWTATEAFF	TGTGCCAGCAGTCCCCAGTGGACAGCCACTGAAGCTTTCTTT
TRBD2	TRBV9	.	TRBJ2-1	CASSDPVWTSGSFYNEQFF	TGTGCCAGCAGCGACCCAGTCTGGACTAGCGGGAGTTTCTACAATGAGCAGTTCTTC